The 19 T cell receptor beta chains below come from one sample, sequenced in a study of post-analysis software for immune sequencing data (dated by TCRdb to between 2015 and 2016). The sample's time point, from its label and the paper: second blood draw from one MS patient after hematopoietic stem cell transplantation. To prepare the library, PCR was applied. This sample was sequenced with an Illumina HiSeq 2500. To reduce PCR and sequencing biases, unique molecular identifiers were built into the TCR beta cDNA libraries. Clones were called with MiXCR by TCRdb after fastp trimmed the public reads at Q25, and only in-frame beta chains were retained. Rows are combined by CDR3 protein, so each entry shows the most common genes and DNA. This sample has 150,000 to 200,000 distinct CDR3 sequences in its table, and about 37% of those were observed once. The ten largest clones represent under 30% of the sample.

The sequences come from blood, collected after autologous hematopoietic stem cell transplantation. These receptor sequences come from a girl under 18 with multiple sclerosis. Donor details come from another sample of the same person, matched by shared clones.

In its sample, this clonotype was seen many times. This chain links TRBV15 with TRBJ2-1; TRBD2 agrees at 7 bases. The CDR3 loop spans 17 amino acids. Per germline, CDR1 LNHNV and CDR2 YYDKDF (reference sequence). V lost 8 bases and J lost 1; bases outside the gene matches: 14. CDR3: CATQVFPSGKSYNEQFF. The CDR3 bases are TGTGCCACCCAGGTTTTTCCTAGCGGAAAATCCTACAATGAGCAGTTCTTC.

This clonotype was found a few times. This sequence joins TRBV1 and TRBJ2-3; the listed D gene, TRBD1, was not tested against the DNA. TRBV1 is listed as a pseudogene. The CDR3 length is 17 residues. CDR3 sequence (DNA): TGCACCAGCAGCGGGTATCACCGGGATCATCGCGTCGATACGCAGTATTTT. Translating gives CTSSGYHRDHRVDTQYF.

This clonotype has a handful of counts. The rearrangement uses TRBV29-1 and TRBJ2-1; D gene ambiguous. The end of the DNA fits TRBJ2-7 better, so the J call may be wrong. The CDR3 is 13 amino acids. Germline CDR1 reads SQVTM; CDR2 reads ANQGSEA. The CDR3 region has the DNA TGCAGCGTCGACCTCTACAGCTACAATGAGCAGTACTTC. Translating it yields CSVDLYSYNEQYF.

This clonotype was found once. The J gene is TRBJ1-2, the V gene TRBV27, with 9 bases lining up with TRBD1. CDR3 length: 15 residues. In germline, CDR1 is MNHEY, CDR2 SMNVEV (reference sequence). The junction had 7 bases not matched to a gene; V was cut back by 6 bases and J by 2 bases. The CDR3 DNA reads TGTGCCAGCAGCCTTACAGGGGGCTTGAACTATGGCTACACCTTC. Protein product: CASSLTGGLNYGYTF.

This clonotype has only a few counts. The gene calls are TRBV2 and TRBJ2-7; D unclear. The CDR3 is 12 residues long. Germline CDR1 reads SNHLY; CDR2 reads FYNNEI. Deletions cut 8 bases from V and 2 bases from J, with 10 bases between. The CDR3 here is CASSRAPYEQYF. CDR3 sequence (DNA): TGTGCCAGCTCCCGAGCCCCCTACGAGCAGTACTTC.

A few counts support this clonotype. The chain has TRBV7-9 and TRBJ2-1; TRBD1 is a possible D gene (6 bases). The CDR3 spans 14 residues. The germline V gene has CDR1 SEHNR and CDR2 FQNEAQ (reference sequence). Trimming took 5 bases from V and 8 from J, leaving 16 bases between them. CDR3 coding DNA: TGTGCCAGCAGCCCTCCGAGACAGGTCCATGAGCAGTTCTTC. The encoded protein is CASSPPRQVHEQFF.

This clonotype was seen just once. This rearrangement joins TRBV10-3 to TRBJ1-1, with unresolved D. Trimming pared 4 bases from V and 10 bases from J, leaving 13 bases between. Germline CDR1 and CDR2: ENHRY and SYGVKD. CDR3 length: 12 amino acids. The CDR3 nucleotides read TGTGCCATCAGTGTAGGCCATGGAGGAGCTTTCTTT. Translation: CAISVGHGGAFF.

J is TRBJ1-5 and V is TRBV6-5; 7 positions agree with TRBD1. Germline V CDR1 and CDR2: MNHEY, SVGAGI. The J segment lost 1 base and the V segment lost 0 bases, leaving 9 bases of the junction unmatched. The length of the CDR3 is 18 residues. CDR3 in amino acids: CASSYSSRGGSSNQPQHF. CDR3 in DNA: TGTGCCAGCAGTTACTCGAGCAGGGGGGGGTCCAGCAATCAGCCCCAGCATTTT.

V is TRBV5-1 and J is TRBJ2-1; D not resolved. This CDR3 has 13 residues. Trimming left V 3 bases short and J 5 bases short, with 9 bases between. Germline CDR1 reads SGHRS; CDR2 reads YFSETQ. The CDR3 nucleotides are TGCGCCAGCAGCTACGGACCCAACAATGAGCAGTTCTTC. It translates to CASSYGPNNEQFF.

The rearrangement uses TRBV29-1 and TRBJ2-1, with a tentative D call TRBD1 (5 bases). CDR1 is SQVTM, CDR2 ANQGSEA, per germline. This CDR3 is built from 14 residues. Deletions cut 3 bases from V and 12 bases from J, with 21 bases between. The CDR3 nucleotides read TGCAGCGTTGAGTCCCCCAGGGTAATTGGTGGGCAGTTCTTC. It specifies CSVESPRVIGGQFF.

A remark on this clonotype: A much more abundant neighbour one base away suggests this may be a read error. The CDR3 DNA is TGTGCCAGAAGTGCCGGGACTGACTACGGAGAGCAGTTCTTC. This gives the protein CARSAGTDYGEQFF. The gene calls are TRBV2 and TRBJ2-1; possibly TRBD2 for D (6 bases). The CDR3 spans 14 residues. Germline V gives CDR1 SNHLY, CDR2 FYNNEI.

The rearrangement uses TRBV6-5 and TRBJ2-2; TRBD1 or TRBD2 may be the D gene (6 bases each). The CDR3 is made up of 14 amino acids. Germline assignment: CDR1 MNHEY and CDR2 SVGAGI. The V gene lost 2 bases and the J gene lost 7 bases, with 11 bases spanning the gap. The CDR3, as DNA: TGTGCCAGCAGTTACGCCGGGGGCCACGGGGAGCTGTTTTTT. Its translation: CASSYAGGHGELFF.

This chain connects TRBV5-5 to TRBJ2-3; D ambiguous. V was trimmed by 0 bases and J by 2 bases, leaving 7 bases between them. Per the germline V gene, CDR1 is SGHKS and CDR2 is YYEKEE (reference sequence). The CDR3 covers 14 residues. Here the CDR3 reads CASSLEWDTDTQYF. CDR3 DNA sequence: TGTGCCAGCAGCTTGGAGTGGGACACAGATACGCAGTATTTT.

This clonotype was recorded a few times. The chain is built from TRBV7-2 and TRBJ2-1, with D maybe TRBD2 (5 bases). CDR3 length: 13 amino acids. Between the trimmed V and J ends, which lost 2 bases and 7 bases, there was a span of 9 bases. Germline V gene lookup returns CDR1 SGHTA and CDR2 FQGNSA. Written as DNA, the CDR3 is TGTGCCAGCAGCTTAAACGGGGTAAATGAGCAGTTCTTC. This encodes CASSLNGVNEQFF. Filled out from reference TRBV7-2 and TRBJ2-1, the complete variable domain reads GAGVSQSPSNKVTEKGKDVELRCDPISGHTALYWYRQSLGQGLEFLIYFQGNSAPDKSGLPSDRFSAERTGGSVSTLTIQRTQQEDSAVYLCASSLNGVNEQFFGPGTRLTVL.

The CDR3 bases are TGTGCCAGCAGCCCAGCGGGTATCTATGGCTACACCTTC. Its protein product is CASSPAGIYGYTF. The V gene is TRBV27, the J gene TRBJ1-2; D ambiguous. Deletions cut 6 bases from V and 4 bases from J, with 12 bases between. CDR1 is MNHEY and CDR2 is SMNVEV in the germline V gene (reference sequence). The CDR3 runs to 13 residues.

About this clonotype: At one of its ends the junction is not consistent with the germline gene, which may arise from a read error. The V call is TRBV2, the J call TRBJ2-5; the D is unclear. The germline V gene encodes CDR1 SNHLY and CDR2 FYNNEI. The CDR3 is made up of 12 amino acids. The CDR3 DNA is TGCGCCAGCAGGCCTTTGTTGGAGACCCAGTACTTC. It translates to CASRPLLETQYF. Looking up the rest from reference TRBV2 and TRBJ2-5 gives the full variable domain: EPEVTQTPSHQVTQMGQEVILRCVPISNHLYFYWYRQILGQKVEFLVSFYNNEISEKSEIFDDQFSVERPDGSNFTLKIRSTKLEDSAMYFCASRPLLETQYFGPGTRLLVL.

The chain couples TRBV12-3 or TRBV12-4 to TRBJ2-1, with D tentatively TRBD1 (5 bases). The CDR3 spans 15 residues. V shed 2 bases and J shed 0 bases, with 8 bases lying between them. The chain's CDR3 is CASSLRGSSYNEQFF. In DNA form, the CDR3 reads TGTGCCAGCAGTTTAAGGGGAAGCTCCTACAATGAGCAGTTCTTC.

The rearrangement links TRBV9 to TRBJ2-1, with TRBD1 identical over 8 bases. Trimming cost V 4 bases and J 6 bases; bases outside gene matches: 9. In germline, CDR1 is SGDLS, CDR2 YYNGEE. The CDR3 has 15 residues. As DNA, the CDR3 is TGTGCCAGCAGCTCCAGGACAGGGCTAGTCAATGAGCAGTTCTTC. Its protein product is CASSSRTGLVNEQFF.

The genes are TRBV29-1 and TRBJ1-1, with 7 bases aligning to TRBD1. This CDR3 spans 14 amino acids. Trimming cost V 8 bases and J 2 bases; bases outside gene matches: 11. Germline values: CDR1 SQVTM, CDR2 ANQGSEA. For the CDR3, the DNA is TGCAGCTCAACTGCAGGGGGGGCCAACACTGAAGCTTTCTTT. Amino acid sequence: CSSTAGGANTEAFF.